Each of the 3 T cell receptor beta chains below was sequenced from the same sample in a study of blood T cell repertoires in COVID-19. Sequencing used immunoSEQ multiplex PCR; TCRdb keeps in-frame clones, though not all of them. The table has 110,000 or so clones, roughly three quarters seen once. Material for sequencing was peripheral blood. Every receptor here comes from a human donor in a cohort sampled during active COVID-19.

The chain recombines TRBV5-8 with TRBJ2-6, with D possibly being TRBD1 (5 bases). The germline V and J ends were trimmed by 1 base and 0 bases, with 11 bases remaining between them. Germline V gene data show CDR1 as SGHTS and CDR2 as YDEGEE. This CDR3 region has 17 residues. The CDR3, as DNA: TGTGCCAGCAGCTTGACCCAAGACAGCTCTGGGGCCAACGTCCTGACTTTC. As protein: CASSLTQDSSGANVLTF.

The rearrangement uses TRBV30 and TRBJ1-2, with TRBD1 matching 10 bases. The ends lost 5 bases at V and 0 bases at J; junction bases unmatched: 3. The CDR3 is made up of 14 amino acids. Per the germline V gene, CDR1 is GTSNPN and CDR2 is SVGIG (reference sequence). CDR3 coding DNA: TGTGCCTGGGGCGGACAGGGGGCTAACTATGGCTACACCTTC. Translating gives CAWGGQGANYGYTF.

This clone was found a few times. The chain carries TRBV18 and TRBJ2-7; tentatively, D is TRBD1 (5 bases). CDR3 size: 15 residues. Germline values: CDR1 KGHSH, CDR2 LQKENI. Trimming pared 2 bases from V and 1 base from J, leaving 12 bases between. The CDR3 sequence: CASSPVLGQSYEQYF. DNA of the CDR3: TGTGCCAGCTCACCAGTGTTAGGACAATCCTACGAGCAGTACTTC.